A selection of T cell receptor beta chains follows, all from one sample in a study of post-analysis software for immune sequencing data. TCRdb processed the PCR reads anew with MiXCR; each CDR3 protein has one entry. The table shows around 440,000 distinct CDR3 sequences, with over 35% occurring only once. Sequencing was performed on blood. The receptors shown here come from a girl aged 10 to 17 with multiple sclerosis. The conserved cysteine and the conserved F or W are not part of the CDR3 here. Clone size, where shown, is once, few, many, or a class for clones that have expanded.

TRBV7-2,NA,TRBJ2-7,ASSSPPGLAGKEQY
TRBV20-1,few,NA,SADRTGGNIQY
TRBV27,NA,TRBJ2-1,ASSLRLAGVDEQF
TRBV6-2/TRBV6-3,NA,TRBJ2-1,ASSVSSPYNEQF
TRBV19,NA,TRBJ1-5,ATTQPGTGGDQPQH
TRBV9,once,NA,ASSETGSLDEQY
TRBV18,NA,TRBJ2-3,ASSPLGTASTDTQY
TRBV11-1,few,TRBJ2-7,ASRFSGNEQY
TRBV29-1,NA,TRBJ1-1,SVHQGLNTEAF
TRBV2,few,TRBJ2-1,ASSEQTEEQF
TRBV3-1,NA,TRBJ2-1,ASSPQLAGGLNNEQF
TRBV12-3/TRBV12-4,NA,TRBJ1-1,ASSFLLGAEAF
TRBV29-1,few,TRBJ2-3,SVEPAGSTDTQY
TRBV30,NA,TRBJ2-6,AWSPGSAGANVLT
TRBV20-1,NA,TRBJ2-1,SASRFSGRALSYNEQF
TRBV9,NA,TRBJ1-4,ASSFQGATNEKLF
TRBV6-1,few,TRBJ2-6,ASSEKGTSGANVLT
TRBV12-5,NA,TRBJ2-1,ASGLGLNEQF
TRBV6-4,few,TRBJ2-1,ASSEAIGNEQF
TRBV7-8,NA,TRBJ1-2,ASSLSGTGNINYGYT
TRBV20-1,NA,TRBJ2-7,SARTDHSYEQY
TRBV5-5,few,TRBJ2-7,ASSLDADLYEQY
TRBV12-3/TRBV12-4,few,TRBJ1-1,ASSPAWRGGSEAF
TRBV2,few,TRBJ2-1,ASSETSGDSYNEQF
TRBV25-1,once,TRBJ2-1,ASSELSLGQGATFYNEQF
TRBV15,few,TRBJ2-7,ATSMGVAGYEQY
TRBV6-5,NA,TRBJ2-7,ASSYPAGGQGEQY
TRBV29-1,NA,TRBJ2-3,SVEMGGPSGSTDTQY
TRBV13,NA,NA,ASSRTGTGGNEQY
TRBV20-1,NA,TRBJ1-6,SARQPGQGQSPLH
TRBV20-1,NA,TRBJ2-7,SAMEAFSYEQY
TRBV10-3,few,TRBJ2-3,AISVAGRSTDTQY